One sample yielded the 10 T cell receptor beta chains listed below, sequenced in a study of blood T cell repertoires in COVID-19. Here immunoSEQ multiplex PCR was the method, and the copy in TCRdb shows in-frame clones only, minus some. The sample lists approximately 200,000 clones, 88% occurring once. The sequenced sample was peripheral blood. The receptors were gathered from a young man with active or convalescent COVID-19.

There are a few counts of this clone. The rearrangement joins TRBV6-2 or TRBV6-3 to TRBJ2-1; 13 nucleotides align to TRBD2. The CDR3 runs 19 residues. Trimming took 2 bases from V and 4 from J; bases not matched to a gene: 11. Germline V gene sequence: CDR1 MNHEY, CDR2 SVGEGT. The CDR3 DNA reads as TGTGCCAGCAGTTACCCCACCGGGACTAGCGGGACTCTTTACAATGAGCAGTTCTTC. Translated, it gives CASSYPTGTSGTLYNEQFF.

This clone occurred a few times. The V call is TRBV4-2, the J call TRBJ1-3, with D perhaps matching TRBD1 (5 bases). V lost 0 bases and J lost 0, with 15 bases in between. This CDR3 is 18 amino acids long. Germline CDR1 is LGHNA and CDR2 is YNFKEQ. The DNA of the CDR3 is TGTGCCAGCAGCCAAGATCGGGCCAGGGTAAGCTCTGGAAACACCATATATTTT. It codes for CASSQDRARVSSGNTIYF.

The chain links TRBV19 to TRBJ2-1, with TRBD1 identical over 7 bases. The V and J ends lost 7 bases and 11 bases, in that order; junction bases with no gene match: 17. Per germline, CDR1 LNHDA and CDR2 SQIVND (reference sequence). CDR3 length: 15 residues. The CDR3 spells CASNKPGTAWEQQFF. The CDR3 DNA sequence: TGTGCCAGTAACAAGCCCGGGACAGCCTGGGAACAGCAGTTCTTC.

The chain has TRBV5-8 and TRBJ1-6; a possible D gene is TRBD1 (5 bases). Trimming removed 0 bases at V and 13 bases at J, with 20 bases between. CDR3 length: 16 amino acids. Looked up from germline, CDR1 is SGHTS and CDR2 is YDEGEE. Here the CDR3 reads CASSLGGARDTLPLHF. CDR3 in DNA: TGTGCCAGCAGCTTGGGTGGGGCAAGAGACACTCTTCCCCTCCACTTT. The variable domain in full, completed from reference TRBV5-8 and TRBJ1-6, reads EAGVTQSPTHLIKTRGQQATLRCSPISGHTSVYWYQQALGLGLQFLLWYDEGEERNRGNFPPRFSGRQFPNYSSELNVNALELEDSALYLCASSLGGARDTLPLHFGNGTRLTVT.

This sequence joins TRBV18 and TRBJ2-7; perhaps TRBD1 as D (6 bases). Deletions cut 0 bases from V and 3 bases from J, with 24 bases between. CDR3 length: 19 residues. Germline-derived CDR1 and CDR2 are KGHSH and LQKENI. This chain's CDR3 is CASSPPLGGERGALYEQYF. CDR3 nucleotide sequence: TGTGCCAGCTCACCACCGCTAGGGGGTGAGAGGGGAGCTCTCTACGAGCAGTACTTC.

This clone has only a few counts. The chain joins TRBV10-3 to TRBJ1-1; D is undetermined. Germline V lookup: CDR1 ENHRY, CDR2 SYGVKD. The CDR3 runs 15 residues. Trimming stripped 4 bases from V and 0 bases from J, with 12 bases between. The CDR3 sequence: CAISALTVMNTEAFF. The CDR3 DNA reads TGTGCCATCAGTGCTTTAACAGTTATGAACACTGAAGCTTTCTTT.

The CDR3 protein is CASSFDRARQYF. CDR3 DNA sequence: TGTGCCAGCAGCTTCGACAGGGCACGGCAGTATTTT. The J gene is TRBJ2-3, the V gene TRBV12-3 or TRBV12-4; 7 bases fit TRBD1. The CDR3 is made up of 12 amino acids. V lost 6 bases, J lost 11 bases, and 8 bases stayed unmatched.

The chain couples TRBV6-4 to TRBJ2-1, with 12 bases aligning to TRBD2. The length of the CDR3 is 17 residues. The germline V gene encodes CDR1 MRHNA and CDR2 SNTAGT. The junction had 5 bases not matched to a gene; V was cut back by 0 bases and J by 5 bases. The CDR3 is CASSDSGLAGLNNEQFF. DNA for the CDR3: TGTGCCAGCAGTGACTCGGGACTAGCGGGCCTAAACAATGAGCAGTTCTTC.

The rearrangement joins TRBV28 to TRBJ1-2, with TRBD1 identical over 7 bases. J gave up 1 base and V 2 bases, and 16 bases lay outside the gene matches. This CDR3 is built from 19 residues. CDR1 and CDR2 from the germline V gene are MDHEN and SYDVKM. CDR3 nucleotides: TGTGCCAGCAGTTTAGTCCTATCTGACAGGGCGAGAATTAACTATGGCTACACCTTC. Its translation: CASSLVLSDRARINYGYTF.

This clone was observed a single time. The chain has TRBV9 and TRBJ1-2; 9 bases agree with TRBD1. V gave up 4 bases and J gave up 9 bases; unmatched junction bases: 13. CDR3 length: 15 amino acids. Per the germline V gene, CDR1 is SGDLS and CDR2 is YYNGEE. The CDR3: CASSSHRDRDLRYTF. The CDR3 nucleotides are TGTGCCAGCAGCTCACACCGGGACAGGGACTTGCGCTACACCTTC.